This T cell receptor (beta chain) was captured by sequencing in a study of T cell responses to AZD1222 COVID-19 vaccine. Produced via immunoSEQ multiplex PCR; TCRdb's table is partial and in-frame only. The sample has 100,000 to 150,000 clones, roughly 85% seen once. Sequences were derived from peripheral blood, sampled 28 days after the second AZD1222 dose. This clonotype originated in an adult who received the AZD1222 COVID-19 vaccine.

CDR3 sequence reads: CASSFQGRGESMNTEAFF. The CDR3 DNA follows: TGCGCCAGCAGCTTCCAGGGGCGGGGGGAGTCCATGAACACTGAAGCTTTCTTT. The rearrangement links TRBV5-1 to TRBJ1-1, with a weak D call TRBD1 (6 bases). Germline V gene data show CDR1 as SGHRS and CDR2 as YFSETQ. CDR3 length: 18 amino acids. V was shortened by 2 bases and J by 0 bases, with 20 bases between the two germline ends.